The table lists the clone carrying this TCR beta chain with a few counts. The antigen remains undetermined. V lost 1 base and J lost 4, with 10 bases in between. CDR1 and CDR2 from the germline V gene are DFQATT and SNEGSKA (reference sequence). This CDR3 contains 13 residues. The sample comes from a study of T cell repertoires in cytomegalovirus infection. Study summary: Public TCR beta signatures provided an indication of both CMV infection and a matching HLA type. Overall study results and limits: Identification of carriers of CMV plus the relevant HLA was achieved through cumulative public TCR beta family frequency. Dominating the ex vivo response were TCR beta clonotypes that were CMV-specific and HLA-C-restricted.

TCRdb reprocessed the reads via MiXCR and lists one record per CDR3 protein. The sample has more than 650,000 distinct CDR3 sequences, approximately 34% seen once; the top ten hold under 3%. V usage is TRBV20-1 and J usage is TRBJ1-1; a possible D gene is TRBD1 (5 bases). Sequencing was done on a sample of PBMCs. This clonotype was sampled from a human donor in good health (CMV status not recorded). Some clones in this sample may be carry-over from other donors' samples. The CDR3 DNA reads TGCAGTGCTAGAGGTCTGGGGGGCACTGAAGCTTTCTTT. This translates into CSARGLGGTEAFF.